A single sample gave rise to the 17 T cell receptor beta chains below, sequenced in a study of vaccination effects on CD4 cells after COVID-19. Data came from immunoSEQ multiplex PCR; TCRdb stores just in-frame clones and leaves some out. The sample shows approximately 70,000 clones, nearly 75% of them seen only once. The antigens these receptors bind are not known. Subsequent to less than twelve days of culture, CD4+ T cells were isolated. Of the BNT162b2 and mRNA-1273 vaccines, participants received two doses of one or the other. The source was CD4+ T cells from PBMCs cultured without peptide, collected after COVID-19 vaccination. These receptors were collected from a human donor who received a COVID-19 vaccine.

The genes are TRBV19 and TRBJ2-5; 7 bases are shared with TRBD1. V gave up 7 bases and J gave up 4 bases; unmatched junction bases: 6. The CDR3 has 13 residues. Germline CDR1 reads LNHDA; CDR2 reads SQIVND (reference sequence). CDR3 DNA sequence: TGTGCCAGTAAAAGCAGGGGGACAGAGACCCAGTACTTC. Translation: CASKSRGTETQYF.

The chain couples TRBV5-1 to TRBJ2-1; 10 positions agree with TRBD2. Germline trimming cut 5 bases from V and 1 base from J; bases unmatched to any gene: 12. CDR3 length: 18 amino acids. Germline lookup yields CDR1 SGHRS and CDR2 YFSETQ. This chain's CDR3 is CASRGAGGRDSSYNEQFF. In DNA, the CDR3 is TGCGCCAGCAGAGGAGCGGGGGGGCGGGATAGTTCCTACAATGAGCAGTTCTTC. The full variable domain, its missing parts supplied by reference TRBV5-1 and TRBJ2-1, is KAGVTQTPRYLIKTRGQQVTLSCSPISGHRSVSWYQQTPGQGLQFLFEYFSETQRNKGNFPGRFSGRQFSNSRSEMNVSTLELGDSALYLCASRGAGGRDSSYNEQFFGPGTRLTVL.

The rearrangement links TRBV5-1 to TRBJ2-7; TRBD1 is a possible D gene (5 bases). Trimming removed 0 bases from V and 2 bases from J, with 6 bases in between. This CDR3 is built from 13 residues. Germline V lookup: CDR1 SGHRS, CDR2 YFSETQ. The CDR3 DNA is TGCGCCAGCAGCTTGGAGGGGACCTACGAGCAGTACGTC. Its translation is CASSLEGTYEQYV.

CDR3 DNA sequence: TGTGCCAGCAGAGGAGGGGGTGAGACTGAAGCTTTCTTT. As protein: CASRGGGETEAFF. The V call is TRBV6-5, the J call TRBJ1-1; perhaps TRBD1 as D (6 bases). V gave up 6 bases and J gave up 5 bases, with 13 bases separating them. The CDR3 has 13 amino acids. The V gene's germline CDR1 is MNHEY and CDR2 SVGAGI.

The V and J genes are TRBV6-2 or TRBV6-3 and TRBJ1-5, with TRBD1 matching over 9 bases. Germline V CDR1 and CDR2: MNHEY, SVGEGT. The J segment lost 0 bases and the V segment lost 5 bases, leaving 8 bases of the junction unmatched. This CDR3 contains 17 residues. The CDR3 nucleotides are TGTGCCAGCAGTCCCGGGACAGGGACCTATAGCAATCAGCCCCAGCATTTT. This translates into CASSPGTGTYSNQPQHF.

This chain joins TRBV2 and TRBJ1-2; D not certain. Trimming pared 3 bases from V and 2 bases from J, leaving 7 bases between. The CDR3 totals 13 residues. Germline values: CDR1 SNHLY, CDR2 FYNNEI. As DNA, the CDR3 is TGTGCCAGCAGTGAGGGTTTCAACTATGGCTACACCTTC. It is translated as CASSEGFNYGYTF.

The chain joins TRBV21-1 to TRBJ2-7; the table's D gene call, TRBD1, was not cross checked with the DNA. TRBV21-1 represents a pseudogene. The CDR3 is 18 amino acids. CDR3 nucleotides: TGTGCCAGCAGCAGGGAGAGTACTGGGACAGGGCCCTCCTACGAGCAGTACGTC. Amino acid sequence: CASSRESTGTGPSYEQYV.

This clone was seen once. The chain combines TRBV2 with TRBJ2-3; 9 bases are shared with TRBD2. The CDR3 spans 17 residues. Germline V gene sequence: CDR1 SNHLY, CDR2 FYNNEI. J lost 5 bases, V lost 3 bases, and 12 bases had no gene match. Written as DNA, the CDR3 is TGTGCCAGCAGTGAGGCCTGGTCTAGCGGGGAAGGAGATACGCAGTATTTT. Translated: CASSEAWSSGEGDTQYF.

V gene TRBV15 combines with J gene TRBJ1-1, with 9 positions matching TRBD1. V shed 3 bases, J shed 1 base, and the junction held 6 bases outside the gene matches. The CDR3 totals 16 residues. Germline V gene data show CDR1 as LNHNV and CDR2 as YYDKDF (reference sequence). The CDR3, as DNA: TGTGCCACCAGCAGCGGGGACAGGGTAGGGAACACTGAAGCTTTCTTT. Amino acids: CATSSGDRVGNTEAFF.

The rearrangement joins TRBV2 to TRBJ2-2; 8 bases map to TRBD2. The CDR3 loop spans 14 amino acids. V shed 5 bases, J shed 7 bases, and the junction held 6 bases outside the gene matches. Germline-derived CDR1 and CDR2 are SNHLY and FYNNEI. CDR3 protein: CASSRTSNYGELFF. CDR3 DNA sequence: TGTGCCAGCAGTAGGACTAGCAACTACGGGGAGCTGTTTTTT. The full variable domain, rest sourced from reference TRBV2 and TRBJ2-2, is EPEVTQTPSHQVTQMGQEVILRCVPISNHLYFYWYRQILGQKVEFLVSFYNNEISEKSEIFDDQFSVERPDGSNFTLKIRSTKLEDSAMYFCASSRTSNYGELFFGEGSRLTVL.

This chain joins TRBV7-6 and TRBJ1-6, with 10 nucleotides matching TRBD1. CDR3 length: 15 residues. V gave up 4 bases and J gave up 10 bases; unmatched junction bases: 7. The germline V gene has CDR1 SGHVS and CDR2 FNYEAQ. The CDR3: CASSSGQGRTSPLHF. CDR3 coding DNA: TGTGCCAGCAGCTCGGGACAGGGGAGAACCTCACCCCTCCACTTT.

The rearrangement uses TRBV24-1 and TRBJ2-6; D uncertain. The germline V gene encodes CDR1 KGHDR and CDR2 SFDVKD. The CDR3 spans 16 residues. Trimming left V 5 bases short and J 0 bases short, with 10 bases between. The CDR3 DNA is TGTGCCACCAGTGTCGCCTTTGCCTCTGGGGCCAACGTCCTGACTTTC. This encodes CATSVAFASGANVLTF.

CDR3: CASSFRDSTDTQYF. Written as DNA, the CDR3 is TGCGCCAGCAGCTTCCGGGACAGCACAGATACGCAGTATTTT. This chain uses TRBV5-1 with TRBJ2-3, with D perhaps assigned TRBD1 or TRBD2 (5 bases each). This CDR3 region has 14 residues. Germline V lookup: CDR1 SGHRS, CDR2 YFSETQ. V dropped 2 bases and J dropped 0 bases, with 7 bases sitting between them.

The V call is TRBV3-1 (or the pseudogene TRBV3-2), the J call TRBJ2-6, with 8 bases matching TRBD1. V was pared by 3 bases and J by 2 bases, with 3 bases of the junction left unmatched. Germline lookup yields CDR1 LGHDT and CDR2 YNNKEL (reference sequence). CDR3 length equals 16 residues. CDR3 in amino acids: CASSHSDRAGANVLTF. In DNA, the CDR3 is TGTGCCAGCAGCCATTCGGACAGGGCTGGGGCCAACGTCCTGACTTTC.

This sequence joins TRBV7-3 and TRBJ2-1; 7 positions match TRBD1. The V and J ends lost 5 bases and 0 bases, in that order; junction bases with no gene match: 10. Germline lookup yields CDR1 SGHTA and CDR2 FQGTGA. The CDR3 is 17 residues long. The DNA for the CDR3 is TGTGCCAGCAGCCCCGCCGAGGCAGGGGGCTCCTACAATGAGCAGTTCTTC. This gives the protein CASSPAEAGGSYNEQFF.

CDR3 in amino acids: CASSLVPVGHPSNTGELFF. The CDR3, as DNA: TGCGCCAGCAGCTTGGTCCCCGTAGGACATCCTTCGAACACCGGGGAGCTGTTTTTT. This rearrangement joins TRBV5-1 to TRBJ2-2; D is perhaps TRBD1 (5 bases). Germline V lookup: CDR1 SGHRS, CDR2 YFSETQ. The CDR3 has 19 residues. Trimming removed 0 bases at V and 0 bases at J, with 18 bases between.

This chain joins TRBV30 and TRBJ1-1, with D possibly matching TRBD1 (6 bases). Germline CDR1 reads GTSNPN; CDR2 reads SVGIG (reference sequence). The V and J ends lost 6 bases and 0 bases respectively, with 14 bases between them. This CDR3 has 14 amino acids. CDR3 DNA: TGTGCCTGTAAAAGGGGGACGGTGAACACTGAAGCTTTCTTT. Translating it yields CACKRGTVNTEAFF.